The 20 T cell receptor beta chains listed next were all sequenced from one sample in a study of shared clonotypes between healthy human individuals. Assay used: immunoSEQ multiplex PCR; TCRdb lists only in-frame clones, some missing. The sample shows about 1 million clones, roughly 80% of them seen only once. The specimen sequenced was memory CD4+ T cells sorted from blood. Indicated subset: CD45RA-negative fraction. The receptors shown here come from a man between 18 and 29 years old in good health.

This chain uses TRBV6-1 with TRBJ1-2; 8 nucleotides agree with TRBD1. CDR1 is MNHNS, CDR2 SASEGT, per germline. The CDR3 spans 15 residues. Trimming at V came to 6 bases and at J to 3 bases, leaving 9 bases not matched to a gene. CDR3 in DNA: TGTGCCAGCAGCCAGGGGGCGTGGGATTACTATGGCTACACCTTC. Its protein product is CASSQGAWDYYGYTF.

The chain recombines TRBV7-9 with TRBJ2-7; D remains unclear. CDR1 is SEHNR, CDR2 FQNEAQ, per germline (reference sequence). V was pared by 1 base and J by 7 bases, with 14 bases between. This CDR3 is built from 14 residues. CDR3 in amino acids: CASSLGGHGEEQYF. CDR3 DNA: TGTGCCAGCAGCTTAGGTGGGCACGGAGAGGAGCAGTACTTC.

This clone was counted a few times. The same CDR3 arises from other DNA sequences in this sample as well. The chain links TRBV28 to TRBJ1-1; D gene ambiguous. The CDR3 is 12 residues long. V was trimmed by 6 bases and J by 0 bases, leaving 5 bases between them. The germline V gene encodes CDR1 MDHEN and CDR2 SYDVKM. CDR3 region: CASRPVNTEAFF. The CDR3, as DNA: TGTGCCAGCAGGCCAGTGAACACTGAAGCTTTCTTT.

This clone has just a few counts. This same CDR3 is encoded by further DNA sequences in the sample. The rearrangement joins TRBV10-3 to TRBJ2-7; no definite D call. V dropped 0 bases and J dropped 4 bases, with 4 bases sitting between them. The CDR3 spans 12 residues. CDR1 ENHRY and CDR2 SYGVKD come from the germline V gene. The CDR3 DNA sequence: TGTGCCATCAGTGAGTCCGAATACGAGCAGTACTTC. It specifies CAISESEYEQYF.

This chain connects TRBV15 to TRBJ1-1; 10 bases map to TRBD1. Germline CDR1 is LNHNV and CDR2 is YYDKDF (reference sequence). This CDR3 has 14 amino acids. V was clipped by 1 base and J by 7 bases; unmatched bases: 3. The CDR3 DNA is TGTGCCACCAGCAGAGCAGGGACAGGGGTTGAAGCTTTCTTT. Protein product: CATSRAGTGVEAFF.

Only a few counts were recorded for this clone. This chain connects TRBV19 to TRBJ2-2; the D is unclear. This CDR3 comprises 14 residues. Germline V gene sequence: CDR1 LNHDA, CDR2 SQIVND (reference sequence). Trimming stripped 5 bases from V and 6 bases from J, with 13 bases between. CDR3 sequence: CASSRMLVPGELFF. CDR3 DNA sequence: TGTGCCAGTAGTCGGATGTTAGTACCCGGGGAGCTGTTTTTT.

Worth noting for this clone: Other DNA sequences in this sample translate to the same CDR3. The gene calls are TRBV7-2 and TRBJ2-3; 8 nucleotides match TRBD2. The CDR3 has 14 residues. Trimming at V came to 4 bases and at J to 6 bases, leaving 6 bases not matched to a gene. Germline CDR1 reads SGHTA; CDR2 reads FQGNSA. Written as DNA, the CDR3 is TGTGCCAGCAGCTCAGGACTAGCCGCGGATACGCAGTATTTT. Amino acids: CASSSGLAADTQYF.

In this sample, this clone turned up once. This sample includes further DNA sequences coding for the same CDR3. Here the CDR3 DNA reads TGTGCCAGCAGTTACTCCTCGGGTGCTAACTATGGCTACACCTTC. This translates into CASSYSSGANYGYTF. This chain uses TRBV6-5 with TRBJ1-2; D gene uncertain. CDR1 MNHEY and CDR2 SVGAGI come from the germline V gene. Trimming removed 0 bases at V and 0 bases at J, with 8 bases between. The length of the CDR3 is 15 residues.

The genes are TRBV5-1 and TRBJ2-3; 7 bases map to TRBD2. The CDR3 sequence is 16 residues long. From germline, CDR1 is SGHRS and CDR2 YFSETQ. V trimming: 4 bases; J trimming: 0 bases; junction bases outside the gene matches: 8. CDR3 DNA sequence: TGCGCCAGCAGCCCGGGCCGGGGGGATAGCACAGATACGCAGTATTTT. Translated, it gives CASSPGRGDSTDTQYF.

The rearrangement joins TRBV30 to TRBJ2-2, with 7 positions matching TRBD1. This CDR3 has 13 amino acids. Per the germline V gene, CDR1 is GTSNPN and CDR2 is SVGIG (reference sequence). With V trimmed by 4 bases and J by 7 bases, 6 bases remained unmatched. For the CDR3, the DNA is TGTGCCTGGAATCTACAGGGGAGCGGGGAGCTGTTTTTT. The encoded protein is CAWNLQGSGELFF.

This chain connects TRBV5-4 to TRBJ2-7, with TRBD2 identical over 7 bases. The CDR3 contains 15 residues. Germline CDR1 is SGHNT and CDR2 is YYREEE (reference sequence). The J segment lost 3 bases and the V segment lost 4 bases, leaving 10 bases of the junction unmatched. CDR3 DNA sequence: TGTGCCAGCAGCCCAGAGCCGGGAGGAGGCTACGAGCAGTACTTC. Translating it yields CASSPEPGGGYEQYF.

The CDR3 sequence is CASSGQRTNTGELFF. As DNA, the CDR3 is TGTGCCAGCAGTGGACAGCGGACGAACACCGGGGAGCTGTTTTTT. This rearrangement joins TRBV2 to TRBJ2-2; D tentatively reads TRBD1 or TRBD2 (5 bases each). V lost 4 bases and J 0 bases, leaving 9 bases between the germline ends. The CDR3 sequence is 15 residues long. The germline gives CDR1 SNHLY, CDR2 FYNNEI.

This clone occurred once. The chain joins TRBV19 to TRBJ1-5; the D is unclear. Trimming took 5 bases from V and 1 from J, leaving 15 bases between them. The CDR3 sequence is 16 residues long. Germline values: CDR1 LNHDA, CDR2 SQIVND (reference sequence). In DNA form, the CDR3 reads TGTGCCAGTAGTTCCCGAGGGTTGGGAAGCAATCAGCCCCAGCATTTT. Encoded protein: CASSSRGLGSNQPQHF.

V gene TRBV27 combines with J gene TRBJ2-1; no reliable D call. CDR1 MNHEY and CDR2 SMNVEV come from the germline V gene (reference sequence). The CDR3 runs 13 residues. V lost 6 bases to trimming and J lost 4 bases, with 10 bases between them. CDR3 DNA: TGTGCCAGCAGCCCAGAGCTTTACAATGAGCAGTTCTTC. Its translation: CASSPELYNEQFF.

The chain uses TRBV4-3 and TRBJ2-3; unclear D gene. Germline V CDR1 and CDR2: LGHNA, YSLEER. The CDR3 covers 15 residues. The germline V and J ends were trimmed by 0 bases and 2 bases, with 9 bases remaining between them. The CDR3 DNA is TGCGCCAGCAGCCAAGATCTGCAGATCACAGATACGCAGTATTTT. This codes for CASSQDLQITDTQYF.

This clone was counted once. V usage is TRBV11-2 and J usage is TRBJ2-6; 8 bases are shared with TRBD2. CDR3 length: 19 amino acids. From germline, CDR1 is SGHAT and CDR2 FQNNGV. Losses at the gene ends were 1 base for V and 1 base for J; bases not matched to a gene: 9. The CDR3 is CASSLVFSSGLSGANVLTF. In DNA form, the CDR3 reads TGTGCCAGCAGCTTAGTTTTCTCTAGCGGGCTATCTGGGGCCAACGTCCTGACTTTC.

This chain links TRBV29-1 with TRBJ1-6; tentative D call: TRBD1 (6 bases). The CDR3 is made up of 13 amino acids. CDR1 SQVTM and CDR2 ANQGSEA come from the germline V gene. Trimming cost V 5 bases and J 7 bases, with 12 bases left between them. The CDR3 region has the DNA TGCAGCGTTCAGGTTACAGGGAATTCACCCCTCCACTTT. Encoded protein: CSVQVTGNSPLHF.

The rearrangement joins TRBV10-2 to TRBJ2-7; 10 bases fit TRBD2. The CDR3 consists of 15 residues. V trimming: 6 bases; J trimming: 5 bases; junction bases outside the gene matches: 10. Germline-derived CDR1 and CDR2 are WSHSY and SAAADI. CDR3 DNA: TGCGCCAGCAGATTTACGCGTGGACTAGCGGACGAGCAGTACTTC. Its translation: CASRFTRGLADEQYF.

The gene calls are TRBV14 and TRBJ2-5; 8 nucleotides match TRBD1. Germline lookup yields CDR1 SGHDN and CDR2 FVKESK. The CDR3 consists of 18 residues. The trim removed 3 bases at V and 4 bases at J, leaving 16 bases unmatched. The CDR3: CASSHILNPGGAGETQYF. CDR3 nucleotides: TGTGCCAGCAGCCACATCTTGAATCCAGGGGGCGCAGGAGAGACCCAGTACTTC.

The genes are TRBV21-1 and TRBJ1-2; the table assigns TRBD1, which was not confirmed against the DNA. TRBV21-1 is marked as a pseudogene. The length of the CDR3 is 16 residues. CDR3 sequence: CASSKNQGTGGQGYTF. CDR3 nucleotide sequence: TGTGCCAGCAGCAAAAACCAAGGGACAGGGGGCCAGGGCTACACCTTC.